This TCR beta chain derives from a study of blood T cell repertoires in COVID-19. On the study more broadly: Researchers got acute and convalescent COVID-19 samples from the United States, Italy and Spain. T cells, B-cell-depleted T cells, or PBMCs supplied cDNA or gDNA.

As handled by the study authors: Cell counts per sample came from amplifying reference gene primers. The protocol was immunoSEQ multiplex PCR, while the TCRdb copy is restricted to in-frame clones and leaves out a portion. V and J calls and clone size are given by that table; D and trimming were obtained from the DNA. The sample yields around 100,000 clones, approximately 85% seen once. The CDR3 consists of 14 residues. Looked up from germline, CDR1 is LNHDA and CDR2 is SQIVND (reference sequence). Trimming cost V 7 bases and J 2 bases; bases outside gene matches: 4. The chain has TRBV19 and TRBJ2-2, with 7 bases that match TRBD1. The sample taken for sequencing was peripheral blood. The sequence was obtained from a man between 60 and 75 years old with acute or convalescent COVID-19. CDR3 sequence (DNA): TGTGCCAGTATCGACAGGGCCAACACCGGGGAGCTGTTTTTT. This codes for CASIDRANTGELFF.